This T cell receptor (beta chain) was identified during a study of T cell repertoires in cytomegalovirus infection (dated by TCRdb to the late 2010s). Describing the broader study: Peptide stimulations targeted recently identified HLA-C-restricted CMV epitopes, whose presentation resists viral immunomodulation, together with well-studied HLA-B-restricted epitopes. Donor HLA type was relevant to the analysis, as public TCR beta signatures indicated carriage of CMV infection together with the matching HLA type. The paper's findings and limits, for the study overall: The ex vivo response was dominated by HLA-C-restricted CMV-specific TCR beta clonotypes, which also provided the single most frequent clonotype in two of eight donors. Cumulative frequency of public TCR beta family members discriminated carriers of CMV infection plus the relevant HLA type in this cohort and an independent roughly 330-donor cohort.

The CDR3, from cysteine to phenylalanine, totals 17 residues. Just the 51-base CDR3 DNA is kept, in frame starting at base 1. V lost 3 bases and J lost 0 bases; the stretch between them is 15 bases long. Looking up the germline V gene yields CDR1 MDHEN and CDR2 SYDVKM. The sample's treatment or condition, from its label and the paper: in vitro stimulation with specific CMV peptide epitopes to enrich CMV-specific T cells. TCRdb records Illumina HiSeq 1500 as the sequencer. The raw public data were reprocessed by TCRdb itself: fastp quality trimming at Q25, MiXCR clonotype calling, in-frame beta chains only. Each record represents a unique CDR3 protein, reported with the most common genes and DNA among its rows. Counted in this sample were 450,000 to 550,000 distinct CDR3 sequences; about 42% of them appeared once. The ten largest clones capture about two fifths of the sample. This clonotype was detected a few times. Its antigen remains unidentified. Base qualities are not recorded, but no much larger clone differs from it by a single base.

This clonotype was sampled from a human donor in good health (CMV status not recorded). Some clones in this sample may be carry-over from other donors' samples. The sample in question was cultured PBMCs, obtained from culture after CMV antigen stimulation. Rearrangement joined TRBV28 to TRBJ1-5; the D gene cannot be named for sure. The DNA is TGTGCCAGCAGTTTTTCGGAAGGGATATATAGCAATCAGCCCCAGCATTTT. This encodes CASSFSEGIYSNQPQHF.